This T cell receptor (beta chain) was captured by sequencing in a study of T-cell memory formation after mild COVID-19. Study details: TCR clusters were mostly donor specific.

This clonotype was recorded a few times. Antigen unknown. Overall study results and limits: Whereas later expanders leaned CD4+, clones contracting day 15 to 85 showed a balanced CD4/CD8 makeup. What remained unconfirmed was the SARS-CoV-2 specificity of second-wave clones peaking on day 37.

The CDR3 spans 15 residues. Looked up from germline, CDR1 is SGHRS and CDR2 is YFSETQ. V dropped 2 bases and J dropped 0; count of bases not matched to a gene: 1. TCRdb fed the 5' RACE reads into MiXCR, producing one record per CDR3 protein. This sample has 290,000 or so distinct CDR3 sequences, with around 19% found just once. Input material: PBMCs or a T cell subset sorted from them (not recorded which). The source is a man younger than 30 who had mild COVID-19 (a few samples of this study predate the infection). Cell type and time point are not known. This chain uses TRBV5-1 with TRBJ2-2, with TRBD1 identical over 7 bases. The CDR3 coding sequence is TGCGCCAGCAGCTTAGGGACAGCGAACACCGGGGAGCTGTTTTTT. It encodes CASSLGTANTGELFF.